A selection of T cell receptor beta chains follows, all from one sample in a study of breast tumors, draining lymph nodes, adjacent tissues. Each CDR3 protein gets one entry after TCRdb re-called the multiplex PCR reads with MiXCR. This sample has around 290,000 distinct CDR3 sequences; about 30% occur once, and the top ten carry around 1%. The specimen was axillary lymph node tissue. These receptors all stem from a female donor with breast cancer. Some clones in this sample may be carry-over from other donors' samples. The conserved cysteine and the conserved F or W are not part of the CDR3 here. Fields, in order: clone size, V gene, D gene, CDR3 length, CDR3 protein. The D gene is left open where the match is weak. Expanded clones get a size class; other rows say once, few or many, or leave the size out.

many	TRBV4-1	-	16	ASSQGGTTVRSSYEQY
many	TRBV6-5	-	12	ASTPGLANNEQF
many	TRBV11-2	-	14	ASSLRAAGNNSPLH
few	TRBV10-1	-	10	ASSDPRGAAF
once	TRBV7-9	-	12	ASSAQEYNSPLH
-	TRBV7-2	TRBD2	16	ASSVRLGRGSSYNEQF
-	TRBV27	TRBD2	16	ASSSGTSGMFGGNEQF
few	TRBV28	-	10	ASSLPNLGYT
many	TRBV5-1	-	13	ASSLQAATNEKLF
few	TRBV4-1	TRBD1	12	ASSLRQGARGYT
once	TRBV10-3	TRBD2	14	AISPTSGRAYNEQF
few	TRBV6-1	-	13	ASTREGISNQPQH
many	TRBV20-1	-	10	SASGARDTQY